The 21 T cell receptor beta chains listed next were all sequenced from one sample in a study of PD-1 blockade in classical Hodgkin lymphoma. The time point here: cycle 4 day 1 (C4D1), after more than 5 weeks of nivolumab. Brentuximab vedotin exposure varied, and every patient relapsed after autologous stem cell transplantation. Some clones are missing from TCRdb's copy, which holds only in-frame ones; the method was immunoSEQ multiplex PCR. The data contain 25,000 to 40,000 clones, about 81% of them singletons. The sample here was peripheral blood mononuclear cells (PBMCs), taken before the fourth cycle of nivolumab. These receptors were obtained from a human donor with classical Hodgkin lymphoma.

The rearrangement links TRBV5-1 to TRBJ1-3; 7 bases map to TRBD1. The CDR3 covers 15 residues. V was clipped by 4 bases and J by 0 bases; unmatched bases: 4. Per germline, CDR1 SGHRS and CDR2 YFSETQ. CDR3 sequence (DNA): TGCGCCAGCAGCGTTACAGGGGACTCTGGAAACACCATATATTTT. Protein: CASSVTGDSGNTIYF.

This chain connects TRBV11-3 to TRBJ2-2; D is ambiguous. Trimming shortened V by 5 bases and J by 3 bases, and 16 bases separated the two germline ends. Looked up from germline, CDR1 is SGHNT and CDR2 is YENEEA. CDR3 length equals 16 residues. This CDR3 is CASSTGLRADTGELFF. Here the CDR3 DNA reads TGTGCCAGCAGCACCGGGCTTCGGGCGGACACCGGGGAGCTGTTTTTT.

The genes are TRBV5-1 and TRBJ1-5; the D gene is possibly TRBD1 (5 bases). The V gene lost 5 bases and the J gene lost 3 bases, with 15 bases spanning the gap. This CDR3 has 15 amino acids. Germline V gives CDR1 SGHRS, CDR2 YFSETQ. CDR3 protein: CASREGRGANQPQHF. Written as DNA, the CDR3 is TGCGCCAGCAGAGAGGGACGGGGAGCCAATCAGCCCCAGCATTTT.

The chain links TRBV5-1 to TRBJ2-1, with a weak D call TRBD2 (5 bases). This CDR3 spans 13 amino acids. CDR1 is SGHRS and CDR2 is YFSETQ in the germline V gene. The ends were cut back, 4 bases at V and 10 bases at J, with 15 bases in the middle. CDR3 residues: CASSRTDEGEQFF. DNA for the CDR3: TGCGCCAGCAGCCGAACCGATGAGGGAGAGCAGTTCTTC. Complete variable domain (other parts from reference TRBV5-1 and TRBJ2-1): KAGVTQTPRYLIKTRGQQVTLSCSPISGHRSVSWYQQTPGQGLQFLFEYFSETQRNKGNFPGRFSGRQFSNSRSEMNVSTLELGDSALYLCASSRTDEGEQFFGPGTRLTVL.

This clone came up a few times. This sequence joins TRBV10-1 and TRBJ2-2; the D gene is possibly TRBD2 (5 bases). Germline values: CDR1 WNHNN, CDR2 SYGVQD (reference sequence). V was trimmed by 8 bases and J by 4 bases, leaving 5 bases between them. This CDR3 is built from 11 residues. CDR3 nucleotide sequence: TGCGCCAGCCGGGGCACCGGGGAGCTGTTTTTT. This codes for CASRGTGELFF.

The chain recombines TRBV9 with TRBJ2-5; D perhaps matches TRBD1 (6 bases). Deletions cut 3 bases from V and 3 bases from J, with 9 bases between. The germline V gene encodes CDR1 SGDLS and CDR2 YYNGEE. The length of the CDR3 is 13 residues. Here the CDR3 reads CASSGGGKETQYF. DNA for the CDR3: TGTGCCAGCAGCGGAGGGGGTAAAGAGACCCAGTACTTC.

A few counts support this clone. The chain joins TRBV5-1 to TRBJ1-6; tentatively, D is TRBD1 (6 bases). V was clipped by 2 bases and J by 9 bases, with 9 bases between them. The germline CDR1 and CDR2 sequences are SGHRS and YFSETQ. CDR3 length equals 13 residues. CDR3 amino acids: CASSFAGVSPLHF. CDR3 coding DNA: TGCGCCAGCAGCTTCGCAGGGGTTTCACCCCTCCACTTT.

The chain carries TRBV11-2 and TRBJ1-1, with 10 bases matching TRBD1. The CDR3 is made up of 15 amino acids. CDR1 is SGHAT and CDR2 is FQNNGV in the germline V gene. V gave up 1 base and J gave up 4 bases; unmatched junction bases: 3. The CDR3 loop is CASSLGGQGFTEAFF. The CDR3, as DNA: TGTGCCAGCAGCTTAGGGGGACAGGGGTTCACTGAAGCTTTCTTT.

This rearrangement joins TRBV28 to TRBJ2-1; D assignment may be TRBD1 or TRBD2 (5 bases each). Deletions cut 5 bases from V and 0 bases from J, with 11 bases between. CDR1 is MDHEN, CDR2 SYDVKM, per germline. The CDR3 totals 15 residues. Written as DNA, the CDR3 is TGTGCCAGCAGTACGTTGAGGGGCTCCTACAATGAGCAGTTCTTC. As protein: CASSTLRGSYNEQFF.

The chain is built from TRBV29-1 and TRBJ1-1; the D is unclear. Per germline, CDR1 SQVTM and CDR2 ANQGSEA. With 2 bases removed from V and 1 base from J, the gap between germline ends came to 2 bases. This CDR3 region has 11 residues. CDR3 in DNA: TGCAGCGTTGAACGGAACACTGAAGCTTTCTTT. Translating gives CSVERNTEAFF.

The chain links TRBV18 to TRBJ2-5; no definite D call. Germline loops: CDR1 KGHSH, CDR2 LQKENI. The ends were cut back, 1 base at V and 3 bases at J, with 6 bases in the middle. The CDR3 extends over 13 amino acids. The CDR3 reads CASSPRRKETQYF. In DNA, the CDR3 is TGTGCCAGCTCACCACGGCGGAAAGAGACCCAGTACTTC.

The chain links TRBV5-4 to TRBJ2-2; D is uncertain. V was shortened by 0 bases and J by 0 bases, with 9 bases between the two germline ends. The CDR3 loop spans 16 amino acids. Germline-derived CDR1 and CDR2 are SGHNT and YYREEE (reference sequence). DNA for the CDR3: TGTGCCAGCAGCTTGGGGCCGCCAACGAACACCGGGGAGCTGTTTTTT. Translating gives CASSLGPPTNTGELFF.

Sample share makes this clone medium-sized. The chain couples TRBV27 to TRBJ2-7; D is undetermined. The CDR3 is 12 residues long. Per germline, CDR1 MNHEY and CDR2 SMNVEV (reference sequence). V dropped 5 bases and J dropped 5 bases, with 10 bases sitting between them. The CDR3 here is CASSQAENEQYV. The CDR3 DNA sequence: TGTGCCAGCAGTCAAGCCGAGAACGAGCAGTACGTC.

In nucleotides, the CDR3 is TGTGCCAGTGTACAGGGAGGCATGGAGACCCAGTACTTC. It codes for CASVQGGMETQYF. The chain combines TRBV28 with TRBJ2-5; either TRBD1 or TRBD2 may fit D (6 bases each). The CDR3 runs to 13 residues. The V and J ends lost 9 bases and 5 bases respectively, with 16 bases between them. From germline, CDR1 is MDHEN and CDR2 SYDVKM.

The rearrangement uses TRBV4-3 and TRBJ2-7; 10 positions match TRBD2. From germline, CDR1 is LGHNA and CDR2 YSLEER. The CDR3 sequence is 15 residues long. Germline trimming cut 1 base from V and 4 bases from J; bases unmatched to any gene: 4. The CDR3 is CASSQGEAGGYEQYF. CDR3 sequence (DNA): TGCGCCAGCAGCCAAGGCGAAGCGGGAGGGTACGAGCAGTACTTC.

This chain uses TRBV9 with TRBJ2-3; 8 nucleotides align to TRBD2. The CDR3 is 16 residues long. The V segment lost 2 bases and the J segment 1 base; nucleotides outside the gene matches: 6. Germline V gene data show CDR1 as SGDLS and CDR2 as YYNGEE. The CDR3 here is CASSVGISGGTDTQYF. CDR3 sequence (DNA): TGTGCCAGCAGCGTTGGCATTAGCGGGGGCACAGATACGCAGTATTTT.

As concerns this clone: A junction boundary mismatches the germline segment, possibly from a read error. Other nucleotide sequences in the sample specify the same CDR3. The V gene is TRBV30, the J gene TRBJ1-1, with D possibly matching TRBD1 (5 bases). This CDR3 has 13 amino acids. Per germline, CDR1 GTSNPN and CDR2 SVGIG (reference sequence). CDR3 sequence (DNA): TGTGCCTGGAGTGTACAGGTGAATACTGAAGCTTTCTTT. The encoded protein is CAWSVQVNTEAFF.

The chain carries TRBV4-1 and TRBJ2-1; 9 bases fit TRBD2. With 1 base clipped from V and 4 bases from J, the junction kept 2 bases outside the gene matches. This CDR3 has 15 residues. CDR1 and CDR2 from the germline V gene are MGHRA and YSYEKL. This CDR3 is CASSQGLAAYNEQFF. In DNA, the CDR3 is TGCGCCAGCAGCCAAGGACTAGCGGCTTACAATGAGCAGTTCTTC.

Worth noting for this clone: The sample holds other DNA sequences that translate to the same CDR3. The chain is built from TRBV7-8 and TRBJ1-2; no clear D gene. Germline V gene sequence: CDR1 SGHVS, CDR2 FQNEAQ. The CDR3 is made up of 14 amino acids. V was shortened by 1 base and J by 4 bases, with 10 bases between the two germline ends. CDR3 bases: TGTGCCAGCAGCTTAGAAGCCGGGGTCTATGGCTACACCTTC. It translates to CASSLEAGVYGYTF.

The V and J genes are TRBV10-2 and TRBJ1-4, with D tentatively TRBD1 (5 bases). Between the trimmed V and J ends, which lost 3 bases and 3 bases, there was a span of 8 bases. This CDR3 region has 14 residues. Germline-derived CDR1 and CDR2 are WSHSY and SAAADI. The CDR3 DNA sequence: TGCGCCAGCAGTGAAGCAGGGCCTAATGAAAAACTGTTTTTT. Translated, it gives CASSEAGPNEKLFF.

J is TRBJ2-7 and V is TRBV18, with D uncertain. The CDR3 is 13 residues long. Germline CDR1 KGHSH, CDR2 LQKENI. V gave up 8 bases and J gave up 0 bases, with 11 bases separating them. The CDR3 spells CASTAAGSYEQYV. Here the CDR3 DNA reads TGTGCCAGCACCGCCGCTGGCTCCTACGAGCAGTACGTC.